The 2 T cell receptor beta chains listed next were all sequenced from one sample in a study of CD8 T cells in Susac syndrome. A quantity of about 0.45 to 1 ug RNA underwent reverse transcription using random hexamers. A single record per CDR3 protein comes from TCRdb applying MiXCR to the immunoSEQ multiplex PCR reads. This sample has some 130,000 distinct CDR3 sequences, with around 86% found just once. Sequences were obtained from CD8+ T cells from PBMCs. The receptor source for this set is a human donor with multiple sclerosis.

The chain combines TRBV27 with TRBJ1-2; 9 nucleotides line up with TRBD1. With 3 bases clipped from V and 7 bases from J, the junction kept 9 bases outside the gene matches. CDR3 length: 15 residues. In germline, CDR1 is MNHEY, CDR2 SMNVEV (reference sequence). In DNA form, the CDR3 reads TGTGCCAGCAGTTTGTTTGCCGGGACAGGGTTTGGCTACACCTTC. Amino acids: CASSLFAGTGFGYTF.

The rearrangement uses TRBV5-5 and TRBJ1-5; 9 nucleotides match TRBD1. CDR3 length equals 17 residues. V lost 0 bases to trimming and J lost 0 bases; unmatched junction nucleotides: 4. Germline lookup yields CDR1 SGHKS and CDR2 YYEKEE (reference sequence). As DNA, the CDR3 is TGTGCCAGCAGCTTGGGGGACAGGGCTTATAGCAATCAGCCCCAGCATTTT. Its translation: CASSLGDRAYSNQPQHF.